One sample yielded the 8 T cell receptor beta chains listed below, sequenced in a study of blood T cell repertoires in COVID-19 (dated by TCRdb to the early 2020s). The method behind the library was the immunoSEQ multiplex PCR assay. As stored in TCRdb, this immuneACCESS dataset retains in-frame rearrangements with V and J assigned. A fraction of the clones does not appear; measured against another copy, unresolved V genes explain less than half of the discrepancy, and the remainder lacks a known reason. The sample table records approximately 160,000 clones; around 86% of these occur just once. The ten largest clones represent around 0.63% of the sample. Sequencing was done on a sample of peripheral blood. These receptors all stem from a man aged 60 to 69 with COVID-19, enrolled during active disease.

On this clone itself: Other DNA sequences in the sample encode the same CDR3. The chain has TRBV24-1 and TRBJ2-7; D is unresolved. Germline CDR1 is KGHDR and CDR2 is SFDVKD. The CDR3 totals 10 residues. The CDR3 reads CAGQPHEQYF. The DNA for the CDR3 is TGTGCTGGGCAGCCCCACGAGCAGTACTTC.

The gene calls are TRBV7-8 and TRBJ2-7; 9 bases line up with TRBD2. Germline loops: CDR1 SGHVS, CDR2 FQNEAQ. With V trimmed by 5 bases and J by 3 bases, 11 bases remained unmatched. The CDR3 contains 16 residues. CDR3 sequence reads: CASSPRGAGGDYEQYF. The CDR3 region has the DNA TGTGCCAGCAGCCCAAGGGGGGCGGGAGGGGACTACGAGCAGTACTTC.

The J gene is TRBJ2-7, the V gene TRBV6-2 or TRBV6-3; the D gene is possibly TRBD2 (7 bases). Trimming cost V 0 bases and J 3 bases, with 12 bases left between them. CDR1 and CDR2 from the germline V gene are MNHEY and SVGEGT. The CDR3 totals 15 residues. Here the CDR3 DNA reads TGTGCCAGCAGTTACTCCGGGGGGCGTGGCTACGAGCAGTACTTC. The encoded protein is CASSYSGGRGYEQYF.

V and J are TRBV28 and TRBJ1-3; 7 nucleotides align to TRBD1. The germline CDR1 and CDR2 sequences are MDHEN and SYDVKM. J gave up 2 bases and V 6 bases, and 4 bases lay outside the gene matches. The CDR3 has 14 residues. The DNA for the CDR3 is TGTGCCAGCAGCCGAGGGGGCACTGGAAACACCATATATTTT. It is translated as CASSRGGTGNTIYF.

The chain has TRBV30 and TRBJ1-5; D remains unclear. The V gene lost 2 bases and the J gene lost 3 bases, with 8 bases spanning the gap. The CDR3 runs to 13 residues. Germline CDR1 GTSNPN, CDR2 SVGIG (reference sequence). Here the CDR3 reads CAWSTEYNQPQHF. For the CDR3, the DNA is TGTGCCTGGAGTACGGAGTACAATCAGCCCCAGCATTTT.

The genes are TRBV14 and TRBJ1-5; 7 bases are shared with TRBD1. This CDR3 contains 15 residues. Germline values: CDR1 SGHDN, CDR2 FVKESK. Losses at the gene ends were 3 bases for V and 2 bases for J; bases not matched to a gene: 4. CDR3 in amino acids: CASSQAGTGNQPQHF. Written as DNA, the CDR3 is TGTGCCAGCAGCCAGGCCGGGACAGGCAATCAGCCCCAGCATTTT.

The J gene is TRBJ1-2, the V gene TRBV6-5; TRBD1 agrees at 9 bases. In germline, CDR1 is MNHEY, CDR2 SVGAGI. J gave up 3 bases and V 4 bases, and 9 bases lay outside the gene matches. The CDR3 has 16 amino acids. CDR3 region: CASSSTGGARYYGYTF. CDR3 nucleotide sequence: TGTGCCAGCAGTTCCACAGGGGGCGCAAGATACTATGGCTACACCTTC.

This chain connects TRBV19 to TRBJ1-1, with a possible D match to TRBD1 (5 bases). The CDR3 is 14 residues long. Germline V gene sequence: CDR1 LNHDA, CDR2 SQIVND (reference sequence). V was cut by 6 bases and J by 1 base, with 12 bases left in between. The CDR3 spells CASRAQGGNTEAFF. The CDR3 bases are TGTGCCAGTAGGGCGCAGGGAGGGAACACTGAAGCTTTCTTT. Combining the CDR3 with reference TRBV19 and TRBJ1-1 gives the whole variable domain DGGITQSPKYLFRKEGQNVTLSCEQNLNHDAMYWYRQDPGQGLRLIYYSQIVNDFQKGDIAEGYSVSREKKESFPLTVTSAQKNPTAFYLCASRAQGGNTEAFFGQGTRLTVV.